What follows describes a single T cell receptor beta chain. The target antigen is unknown. The data were obtained in a study of a mutant IDH1 vaccine in newly diagnosed glioma. Study in general: Beginning 4-6 weeks after radiotherapy alone, or with temozolomide cycles, vaccination took place.

Study-level results: Altogether, approximately 93% of patients exhibited vaccine-induced immune responses.

Measured with immunoSEQ multiplex PCR; TCRdb has only the in-frame clones, and not every one. This table has about 83,000 clones, 90% to 95% appearing once. V was clipped by 10 bases and J by 4 bases; unmatched bases: 10. In germline, CDR1 is SGHNT, CDR2 YYREEE (reference sequence). The CDR3 is 15 residues long. Documented time point: week 5, during vaccination. One vaccine dose held 300 ug of mutant IDH1 20-mer peptide and came with topical imiquimod. The material was PBMCs, obtained from a glioma patient whose treatment included an IDH1 peptide vaccine. The sequence derives from a woman in her forties or fifties with glioma. The gene calls are TRBV5-4 and TRBJ2-1, with 11 nucleotides matching TRBD2. CDR3 amino acids: CADQPRTSGYNEQFF. Written as DNA, the CDR3 is TGTGCCGACCAGCCCCGGACTAGCGGGTACAATGAGCAGTTCTTC.